This T cell receptor beta chain is from a study of regulatory T cells in long-lasting Graves disease. Looked up from germline, CDR1 is KGHDR and CDR2 is SFDVKD. The CDR3 is made up of 12 amino acids. The V and J ends lost 5 bases and 10 bases, in that order; junction bases with no gene match: 4. To make TCR beta libraries, researchers used iRepertoire HTBI primers and Arm-PCR of CDR3 regions. TCRdb processed the multiplex PCR reads anew with MiXCR; each CDR3 protein has one entry. Seen here are about 220,000 distinct CDR3 sequences, roughly a fifth observed once, and the top ten hold roughly 12%. Specified time point: newly diagnosed GD, antithyroid drugs for less than 3 months. With RNA extracted from PBMCs as input, the TCR library was made. Whole-study results and caveats: The study found TRBV28, TRBJ1-2 and TRBJ2-5 favored in persistent disease. The work looked only at peripheral blood and did not look at thyroid tissue.

This clonotype was seen repeatedly, ten times or more. Its antigen remains unknown. The sample also formed part of further work on T cells in Graves' hyperthyroidism and ophthalmopathy.

The sequencing used peripheral blood mononuclear cells (PBMCs), collected at new diagnosis, from a patient treated with antithyroid drugs. The sequence was obtained from a woman aged 25 to 45 with Graves disease. J is TRBJ1-1 and V is TRBV24-1; the match to TRBD1 covers 9 bases. The CDR3 nucleotides are TGTGCCACCAGTGGGGGACAGGGTGCAGCTTTCTTT. It encodes CATSGGQGAAFF.